What follows describes a single T cell receptor beta chain. The clone's antigen remains unknown. No base-level quality is on record; no much larger clone is a single base apart. This sample is part of a study of blood T cell repertoires in COVID-19 (dated by TCRdb to 2018 to 2020). About the full investigation: Collaborator samples came from the United States, Italy and Spain and covered acute and convalescent phases of COVID-19. The material from the prospective study consisted of cDNA or gDNA derived from T cells, B-cell-depleted T cells, or PBMCs. The samples were drawn from two sources: the first 160 participants of the ongoing ImmuneRACE study, and 1,000 to 1,500 subjects contributed by 6 global collaborators. The dataset comprised deeply sampled blood TCRbeta repertoires from subjects exposed to, actively infected with, or recovered from COVID-19. Nearly every sample came with metadata listing a de-identified subject ID, COVID-19 status, age in years and sex. Where available, HLA class I and class II types were obtained from metadata supplied by the sample provider rather than from assay-based typing. The repertoires were released in a freely available public database intended as a resource for research on the immune response to SARS-CoV-2.

The study at large found these results: The quantity of clinical and demographic metadata differed by source and by participant and was supplied without curation.

Compared with germline, V lacks 7 bases and J lacks 2 bases; bases without a gene match: 3. Counted from cysteine to phenylalanine, this CDR3 has 15 amino acids. This entry keeps only the CDR3 DNA: 45 bases, framed from base 1. CDR1 and CDR2 were assigned from the germline V gene (reference sequence) as GTSNPN and SVGIG. Another Seattle source contributed samples from volunteer blood donors who had recovered from COVID-19. Whole blood was collected in K2EDTA tubes by collaborating institutions according to the institutions' own protocols. For TCRbeta analysis, collaborators shipped samples in one of three forms: frozen whole blood, isolated PBMCs, or DNA extracted from either of those sample types. The immunoSEQ Assay, a bias-controlled multiplex PCR, was used to amplify TCRbeta CDR3 regions from genomic DNA. In the source study's methods: Within the assay, amplification of reference gene primers was used to estimate how many nucleated cells each sample contained. Sequence reads were collapsed and filtered to measure the absolute abundance of every unique TCRbeta CDR3 rearrangement. For each sample, productive Simpson clonality was calculated as the square root of Simpson's diversity index over productive rearrangements. TCRdb stores this immuneACCESS table with in-frame sequences only. Part of the clones is absent; in the studies checked, under half of the shortfall reflects unresolved V genes, and no reason is known for the rest. Clonal size and the V and J genes are those of that table, whereas D and trimming came from the DNA. This sample is represented by 140,000 or so clones; around 80% of them were singletons. Of the sample, 3% to 4.5% falls within the top ten clones.

The receptor comes from a man aged 65 to 79 who had recovered from COVID-19. This chain is built from TRBV30 and TRBJ2-1, with 15 bases in between that match TRBD2. Sequencing was carried out using peripheral blood. The CDR3: CASGLAGGPYNEQFF. The DNA sequence is TGTGCCTCGGGACTAGCGGGAGGCCCCTACAATGAGCAGTTCTTC.